A selection of T cell receptor beta chains follows, all from one sample in a study of blood T cell repertoires in COVID-19. The data were produced by immunoSEQ multiplex PCR, yet TCRdb's version contains in-frame clones alone and is incomplete. Of 250,000 or so clones in the sample, about four fifths were seen once. The sequenced material came from peripheral blood. The receptors derive from a woman aged 18 to 35 with acute or convalescent COVID-19. Both conserved end residues are trimmed from each CDR3.

>TRBJ1-1|TRBV18|14
ASSPPGWTGGTEAF
>TRBJ1-6|TRBV7-2|12
ASTSFRLPWPLH
>TRBJ2-7|TRBV7-2|10
ASSPTTYEQY
>TRBJ2-5|TRBV7-2|14
ASSSVGGFYQETQY
>TRBJ2-5|TRBV28|12
ASSLAGPIETQY
>TRBJ2-3|TRBV20-1|16
SASGPAGSGIGTDTQY
>TRBJ2-1|TRBV5-1|12
ASRVGESYNEQF
>TRBJ2-4|TRBV5-1|15
ASSLYIAGVPKNIQY
>TRBJ2-1|TRBV19|11
ASSTPGKGSQF
>TRBJ2-3|TRBV28|12
ASSLDRGTDTQY
>TRBJ1-1|TRBV19|11
ASSMDTNTEAF
>TRBJ2-7|TRBV19|13
ASALNWNLGDEQY
>TRBJ2-5|TRBV29-1|12
SVELGLWGETQY
>TRBJ2-1|TRBV30|9
ASTKQGKQF
>TRBJ2-1|TRBV27|12
ASSIMTSGREQF
>TRBJ1-5|TRBV2|12
ASSDGQGFQPQH
>TRBJ2-7|TRBV19|15
ASSLGAPSGRTYEQY
>TRBJ1-1|TRBV28|13
ASSFFGQGVTEAF
>TRBJ1-1|TRBV29-1|12
SVGGTGEFTEAF
>TRBJ2-1|TRBV2|15
ASSGISGTNTTDEQF
>TRBJ1-1|TRBV28|14
ASRPGTGDLHTEAF
>TRBJ2-1|TRBV19|15
ASSIALGLARYNEQF
>TRBJ1-6|TRBV25-1|12
ASGWTGGNSPLH
>TRBJ2-7|TRBV6-1|12
ASSEGRGGHEQY
>TRBJ2-7|TRBV4-1|13
ASSQQASGRYEQY
>TRBJ2-3|TRBV11-2|13
ASSIGRPSTDTQY
>TRBJ2-1|TRBV7-9|16
ASSLARGLAGVYNEQF
>TRBJ1-2|TRBV5-1|11
ASSQDGSYGYT
>TRBJ2-1|TRBV2|11
ASNSGRWDEQF
>TRBJ2-1|TRBV7-9|13
ASSSGQVTYNEQF
>TRBJ2-1|TRBV10-1|13
ASSEFGRANNEQF
>TRBJ1-1|TRBV28|11
ASSGQSNTEAF
>TRBJ2-7|TRBV13|11
ASSSFGAYEQY
>TRBJ1-2|TRBV30|9
AWRGGYGYT
>TRBJ1-1|TRBV7-2|11
ASSPRGNTEAF
>TRBJ2-7|TRBV10-3|13
AISGSGQGYNEQY
>TRBJ1-1|TRBV28|13
ASSYRGSMNTEAF
>TRBJ2-2|TRBV5-6|14
ASSLGTSGTVGELF
>TRBJ1-2|TRBV18|15
ASSPPEWTAANYGYT
>TRBJ1-5|TRBV7-9|14
ASSLGQTHSNQPQH
>TRBJ1-1|TRBV3-1/TRBV3-2|14
ASRNTGVTGGTEAF
>TRBJ2-1|TRBV7-6|17
ASSPRTSGTPWEWNEQF
>TRBJ2-1|TRBV7-3|13
ASSLSSGAYNEQF
>TRBJ1-2|TRBV10-3|12
AIRETGGGRGYT
>TRBJ2-1|TRBV4-3|15
ASSQDGGRALYNEQF
>TRBJ1-1|TRBV2|12
ATNSDSSAAEAF
>TRBJ1-1|TRBV7-2|13
ASSLALGQNTEAF
>TRBJ2-7|TRBV4-2|13
ASSHVLANSYEQY
>TRBJ2-7|TRBV19|12
ASSSTGRSYEQY
>TRBJ2-5|TRBV29-1|11
SVLQGAWETQY